What follows are 27 T cell receptor beta chains derived from one specimen sequenced in a study of regulatory T cells in long-lasting Graves disease. Library construction for TCR beta used iRepertoire HTBI primers and Arm-PCR of CDR3 regions. TCRdb itself ran the multiplex PCR reads through MiXCR, one entry per CDR3 protein. Of over 650,000 distinct CDR3 sequences listed, 30% were seen once; the top ten hold roughly 40%. Time point: persistent/refractory GD, antithyroid drugs over 5 years with positive TRAb. Following extraction of RNA from PBMCs, that RNA was used to make the TCR library. Source: peripheral blood mononuclear cells (PBMCs), taken when the disease was refractory, from a patient treated with antithyroid drugs. Source of these receptors: a female donor with Graves disease.

This chain connects TRBV2 to TRBJ1-2; no definite D call. V lost 6 bases and J lost 0, with 14 bases in between. The CDR3 runs 15 residues. Germline V gene sequence: CDR1 SNHLY, CDR2 FYNNEI. CDR3 protein: CASSLLGNPNYGYTF. Here the CDR3 DNA reads TGTGCCAGCAGCTTGCTGGGCAATCCTAACTATGGCTACACCTTC.

The chain joins TRBV12-5 to TRBJ2-1; a weak D match, TRBD2 (6 bases). The CDR3 is 15 amino acids. The germline gives CDR1 LGHNT, CDR2 FRNRAP. V was trimmed by 7 bases and J by 0 bases, leaving 13 bases between them. This chain's CDR3 is CASALGGYSYNEQFF. CDR3 nucleotides: TGTGCTAGTGCCCTGGGGGGTTACTCCTACAATGAGCAGTTCTTC.

The chain links TRBV18 to TRBJ1-5, with 9 nucleotides matching TRBD1. CDR1 is KGHSH, CDR2 LQKENI, per germline. J was trimmed by 3 bases and V by 5 bases; bases with no gene match: 5. The CDR3 extends over 15 amino acids. The CDR3 region has the DNA TGTGCCAGCTCAAAACAGGGGGCCGACAATCAGCCCCAGCATTTT. Translating it yields CASSKQGADNQPQHF.

In its sample, this clonotype was seen many times. V usage is TRBV12-3 or TRBV12-4 and J usage is TRBJ2-5, with no clear D. V shed 3 bases and J shed 4 bases, with 9 bases lying between them. CDR3 length: 13 amino acids. CDR3 loop: CASSFQGRETQYF. DNA of the CDR3: TGTGCCAGCAGTTTTCAAGGAAGAGAGACCCAGTACTTC.

The chain links TRBV24-1 to TRBJ2-3; 13 bases agree with TRBD2. This CDR3 contains 16 residues. CDR1 is KGHDR and CDR2 is SFDVKD in the germline V gene. V shed 4 bases, J shed 5 bases, and the junction held 5 bases outside the gene matches. CDR3 protein: CATSETTSGRRDTQYF. For the CDR3, the DNA is TGTGCCACCAGTGAAACGACTAGCGGGAGGCGAGATACGCAGTATTTT.

This clonotype was seen a handful of times. The gene calls are TRBV10-3 and TRBJ1-5, with D unclear. Between the trimmed V and J ends, which lost 4 bases and 0 bases, there was a span of 10 bases. The CDR3 totals 15 residues. The germline CDR1 and CDR2 sequences are ENHRY and SYGVKD. CDR3 DNA: TGTGCCATCAGTGTAGGGTTTGATAGCAATCAGCCCCAGCATTTT. Residues: CAISVGFDSNQPQHF.

The chain links TRBV12-3 or TRBV12-4 to TRBJ2-1; TRBD2 aligns across 8 bases. V shed 6 bases and J 9 bases; nucleotides not matched to a gene: 13. The CDR3 covers 15 residues. CDR3 loop: CASSPAGLAGLEQFF. CDR3 DNA: TGTGCCAGCAGCCCCGCCGGACTAGCTGGTCTTGAGCAGTTCTTC.

This clonotype was seen only a few times. V usage is TRBV10-3 and J usage is TRBJ2-7, with 7 nucleotides matching TRBD1. CDR1 and CDR2 (germline): ENHRY, SYGVKD. The CDR3 length is 12 residues. V shed 10 bases and J 12 bases; nucleotides not matched to a gene: 15. The CDR3 protein is CATTFRDRWTYF. The DNA of the CDR3 is TGTGCCACTACCTTCCGGGACAGATGGACGTACTTC.

This clonotype was counted only a few times. For the CDR3, the DNA is TGTGCCAGCAGCGAACAGATGTACCAAGAGACCCAGTACTTC. Translation: CASSEQMYQETQYF. This chain uses TRBV7-9 with TRBJ2-5; no definite D call. Germline assignment: CDR1 SEHNR and CDR2 FQNEAQ (reference sequence). The V end lost 5 bases, the J end lost 0 bases, and 10 bases lay between the germline ends. This CDR3 is built from 14 residues.

The J gene is TRBJ2-1, the V gene TRBV6-1; D perhaps matches TRBD2 (6 bases). CDR1 and CDR2 from the germline V gene are MNHNS and SASEGT. Trimming shortened V by 5 bases and J by 9 bases, and 14 bases separated the two germline ends. This CDR3 has 13 amino acids. CDR3 bases: TGTGCCAGCAGTCCATCGCCCGGGGGTGAGCAGTTCTTC. Translation: CASSPSPGGEQFF.

The chain recombines TRBV30 with TRBJ1-5; possibly TRBD1 for D (6 bases). V lost 5 bases to trimming and J lost 4 bases, with 15 bases between them. This CDR3 has 14 residues. Germline CDR1 reads GTSNPN; CDR2 reads SVGIG (reference sequence). CDR3 DNA sequence: TGTGCCTGGTCAACAGGGATAGGAAATCAGCCCCAGCATTTT. Encoded protein: CAWSTGIGNQPQHF.

This rearrangement joins TRBV3-1 to TRBJ2-7; D may be TRBD1 (5 bases). Germline V gene data show CDR1 as LGHDT and CDR2 as YNNKEL (reference sequence). Trimming removed 2 bases from V and 4 bases from J, with 15 bases in between. This CDR3 comprises 15 residues. The CDR3 DNA sequence: TGTGCCAGCAGCCAACAGAGCCGCACAGGTTACGAGCAGTACTTC. Its translation is CASSQQSRTGYEQYF.

This clonotype was counted between two and nine times. CDR3 loop: CAWSVSGAGGANVLTF. The CDR3 nucleotides read TGTGCCTGGAGTGTTTCGGGGGCTGGCGGGGCCAACGTCCTGACTTTC. The V call is TRBV30, the J call TRBJ2-6; the D gene could be TRBD1 or TRBD2 (6 bases each). The V end lost 0 bases, the J end lost 4 bases, and 13 bases lay between the germline ends. CDR3 size: 16 residues. CDR1 GTSNPN and CDR2 SVGIG come from the germline V gene (reference sequence).

This chain joins TRBV6-5 and TRBJ1-4, with 9 bases aligning to TRBD1. The germline V gene has CDR1 MNHEY and CDR2 SVGAGI. The CDR3 extends over 14 amino acids. After removal of 4 bases from V and 6 bases from J, the junction contained 3 bases not matched to a gene. CDR3 protein: CASSLQGAHEKLFF. DNA for the CDR3: TGTGCCAGCAGTTTACAGGGGGCGCATGAAAAACTGTTTTTT.

Only a few counts were recorded for this clonotype. This chain connects TRBV12-3 or TRBV12-4 to TRBJ1-1; 7 positions agree with TRBD1. V was clipped by 1 base and J by 4 bases; unmatched bases: 12. The CDR3 has 17 residues. Here the CDR3 DNA reads TGTGCCAGCAGTTTAGAAGGGGGCGGCATTTTGGGCACTGAAGCTTTCTTT. Encoded protein: CASSLEGGGILGTEAFF.

J is TRBJ2-5 and V is TRBV11-2, with D tentatively TRBD1 (5 bases). The CDR3 runs to 14 residues. Germline lookup yields CDR1 SGHAT and CDR2 FQNNGV. V lost 5 bases, J lost 5 bases, and 15 bases lay in between. The CDR3 DNA sequence: TGTGCCAGCAGCCCCGAAAGGGGCAGGGAGACCCAGTACTTC. Its protein is CASSPERGRETQYF.

The rearrangement links TRBV20-1 to TRBJ1-4; weak D call: TRBD1 (5 bases). The CDR3 consists of 12 residues. Trimming removed 0 bases at V and 10 bases at J, with 9 bases between. Looked up from germline, CDR1 is DFQATT and CDR2 is SNEGSKA (reference sequence). The CDR3 sequence is CSAREGGGKLFF. The DNA for the CDR3 is TGCAGTGCTAGAGAGGGCGGGGGAAAACTGTTTTTT.

This clonotype was seen repeatedly, ten times or more. The chain couples TRBV6-9 to TRBJ2-7; D remains unclear. The V gene lost 3 bases and the J gene lost 0 bases, with 12 bases spanning the gap. Germline V CDR1 and CDR2: MNHGY, SVAAGI. The CDR3 covers 15 residues. This CDR3 is CASSYSRYPSYEQYF. The CDR3 bases are TGTGCCAGCAGTTACTCACGGTATCCCTCCTACGAGCAGTACTTC.

The chain uses TRBV14 and TRBJ2-1; D might be TRBD2 (6 bases). Germline CDR1 reads SGHDN; CDR2 reads FVKESK. V lost 4 bases, J lost 9 bases, and 13 bases lay in between. CDR3 size: 13 residues. The CDR3 here is CASSLSRELEQFF. The DNA of the CDR3 is TGTGCCAGCAGCCTATCGCGGGAACTTGAGCAGTTCTTC.

This clonotype appeared a few times. V gene TRBV2 combines with J gene TRBJ1-1; D perhaps matches TRBD1 (6 bases). CDR1 is SNHLY and CDR2 is FYNNEI in the germline V gene. This CDR3 has 14 amino acids. Deletions cut 6 bases from V and 1 base from J, with 12 bases between. CDR3 bases: TGTGCCAGCAGGTATACAGGGAAGAACACTGAAGCTTTCTTT. Its protein is CASRYTGKNTEAFF.

The rearrangement uses TRBV25-1 and TRBJ2-5; unclear D gene. Germline-derived CDR1 and CDR2 are MGHDK and SYGVNS. V lost 2 bases and J lost 2, with 9 bases in between. The CDR3 is 14 residues long. CDR3 sequence: CASSEISGQETQYF. CDR3 nucleotides: TGTGCCAGCAGTGAAATTTCAGGACAAGAGACCCAGTACTTC.

Only a few counts were recorded for this clonotype. V usage is TRBV12-3 or TRBV12-4 and J usage is TRBJ1-3; D is uncertain. The CDR3 sequence is 11 residues long. V lost 0 bases to trimming and J lost 15 bases, with 9 bases between them. The CDR3 DNA sequence: TGTGCCAGCAGTTTAGCGGGAGAGGGATATTTT. Amino acid sequence: CASSLAGEGYF.

The rearrangement uses TRBV28 and TRBJ1-5; D possibly corresponds to TRBD1 (5 bases). With 6 bases removed from V and 1 base from J, the gap between germline ends came to 10 bases. The germline gives CDR1 MDHEN, CDR2 SYDVKM. The CDR3 extends over 14 amino acids. The CDR3, as DNA: TGTGCCAGCAGATCCCCAGGGAGCAATCAGCCCCAGCATTTT. Translated: CASRSPGSNQPQHF. Variable domain in full (rest from reference TRBV28 and TRBJ1-5): DVKVTQSSRYLVKRTGEKVFLECVQDMDHENMFWYRQDPGLGLRLIYFSYDVKMKEKGDIPEGYSVSREKKERFSLILESASTNQTSMYLCASRSPGSNQPQHFGDGTRLSIL.

This clonotype was observed a handful of times. This sequence joins TRBV12-3 or TRBV12-4 and TRBJ1-5; TRBD1 aligns across 7 bases. This CDR3 is built from 19 residues. Losses at the gene ends were 6 bases for V and 1 base for J; bases not matched to a gene: 18. DNA for the CDR3: TGTGCCAGCAGCGTAAACAGGGGAAAGGGTAGGTTCAGCAATCAGCCCCAGCATTTT. Translating it yields CASSVNRGKGRFSNQPQHF.

The CDR3 coding sequence is TGTGCCAGCAATCAGGGGAATGAGCAGTTCTTC. Its translation is CASNQGNEQFF. This chain links TRBV5-4 with TRBJ2-1; weak D call: TRBD1 (6 bases). The CDR3 is 11 residues long. Trimming left V 6 bases short and J 7 bases short, with 8 bases between. Germline V lookup: CDR1 SGHNT, CDR2 YYREEE (reference sequence).

In this sample, this clonotype turned up a few times. The chain couples TRBV7-9 to TRBJ2-5; no definite D call. V lost 3 bases and J 1 base, leaving 12 bases between the germline ends. Germline V gene sequence: CDR1 SEHNR, CDR2 FQNEAQ (reference sequence). The CDR3 runs 15 residues. The CDR3 loop is CASSFGSAFQETQYF. CDR3 nucleotide sequence: TGTGCCAGCAGCTTTGGGTCAGCATTCCAAGAGACCCAGTACTTC.

V gene TRBV5-1 combines with J gene TRBJ2-7; possible D gene TRBD2, 7 bases. The CDR3 is 13 amino acids. CDR1 is SGHRS and CDR2 is YFSETQ in the germline V gene. V lost 7 bases and J lost 4, with 15 bases in between. The CDR3, as DNA: TGCGCCAGCCACCAGGCGGGGGCTTACGAGCAGTACTTC. Encoded protein: CASHQAGAYEQYF.